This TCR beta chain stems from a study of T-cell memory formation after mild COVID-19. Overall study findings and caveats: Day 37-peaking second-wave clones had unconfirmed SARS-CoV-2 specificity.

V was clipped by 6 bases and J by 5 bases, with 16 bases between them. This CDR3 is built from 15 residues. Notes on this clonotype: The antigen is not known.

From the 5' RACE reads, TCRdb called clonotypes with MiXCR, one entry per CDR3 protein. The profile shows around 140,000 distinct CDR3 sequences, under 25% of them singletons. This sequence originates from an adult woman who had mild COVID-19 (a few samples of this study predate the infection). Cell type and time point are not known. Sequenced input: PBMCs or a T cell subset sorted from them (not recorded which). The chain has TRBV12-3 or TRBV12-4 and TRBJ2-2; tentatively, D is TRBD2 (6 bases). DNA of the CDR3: TGTGCCAGCAGCCCGGGGCCGGGGAGGACCGGGGAGCTGTTTTTT. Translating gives CASSPGPGRTGELFF.